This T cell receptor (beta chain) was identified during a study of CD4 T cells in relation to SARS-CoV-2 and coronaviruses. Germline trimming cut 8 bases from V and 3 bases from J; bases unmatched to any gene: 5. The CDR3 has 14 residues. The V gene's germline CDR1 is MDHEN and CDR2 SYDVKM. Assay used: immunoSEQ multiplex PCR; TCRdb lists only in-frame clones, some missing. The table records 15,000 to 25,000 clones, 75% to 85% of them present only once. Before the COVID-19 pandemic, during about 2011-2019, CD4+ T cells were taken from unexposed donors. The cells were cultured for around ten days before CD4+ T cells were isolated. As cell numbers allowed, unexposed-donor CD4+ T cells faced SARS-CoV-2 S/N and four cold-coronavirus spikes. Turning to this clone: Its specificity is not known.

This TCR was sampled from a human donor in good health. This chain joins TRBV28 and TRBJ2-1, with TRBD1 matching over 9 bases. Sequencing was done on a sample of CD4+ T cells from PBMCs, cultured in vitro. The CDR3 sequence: CASCLGQGYNEQFF. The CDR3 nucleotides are TGTGCCAGCTGTCTGGGACAGGGCTACAATGAGCAGTTCTTC.